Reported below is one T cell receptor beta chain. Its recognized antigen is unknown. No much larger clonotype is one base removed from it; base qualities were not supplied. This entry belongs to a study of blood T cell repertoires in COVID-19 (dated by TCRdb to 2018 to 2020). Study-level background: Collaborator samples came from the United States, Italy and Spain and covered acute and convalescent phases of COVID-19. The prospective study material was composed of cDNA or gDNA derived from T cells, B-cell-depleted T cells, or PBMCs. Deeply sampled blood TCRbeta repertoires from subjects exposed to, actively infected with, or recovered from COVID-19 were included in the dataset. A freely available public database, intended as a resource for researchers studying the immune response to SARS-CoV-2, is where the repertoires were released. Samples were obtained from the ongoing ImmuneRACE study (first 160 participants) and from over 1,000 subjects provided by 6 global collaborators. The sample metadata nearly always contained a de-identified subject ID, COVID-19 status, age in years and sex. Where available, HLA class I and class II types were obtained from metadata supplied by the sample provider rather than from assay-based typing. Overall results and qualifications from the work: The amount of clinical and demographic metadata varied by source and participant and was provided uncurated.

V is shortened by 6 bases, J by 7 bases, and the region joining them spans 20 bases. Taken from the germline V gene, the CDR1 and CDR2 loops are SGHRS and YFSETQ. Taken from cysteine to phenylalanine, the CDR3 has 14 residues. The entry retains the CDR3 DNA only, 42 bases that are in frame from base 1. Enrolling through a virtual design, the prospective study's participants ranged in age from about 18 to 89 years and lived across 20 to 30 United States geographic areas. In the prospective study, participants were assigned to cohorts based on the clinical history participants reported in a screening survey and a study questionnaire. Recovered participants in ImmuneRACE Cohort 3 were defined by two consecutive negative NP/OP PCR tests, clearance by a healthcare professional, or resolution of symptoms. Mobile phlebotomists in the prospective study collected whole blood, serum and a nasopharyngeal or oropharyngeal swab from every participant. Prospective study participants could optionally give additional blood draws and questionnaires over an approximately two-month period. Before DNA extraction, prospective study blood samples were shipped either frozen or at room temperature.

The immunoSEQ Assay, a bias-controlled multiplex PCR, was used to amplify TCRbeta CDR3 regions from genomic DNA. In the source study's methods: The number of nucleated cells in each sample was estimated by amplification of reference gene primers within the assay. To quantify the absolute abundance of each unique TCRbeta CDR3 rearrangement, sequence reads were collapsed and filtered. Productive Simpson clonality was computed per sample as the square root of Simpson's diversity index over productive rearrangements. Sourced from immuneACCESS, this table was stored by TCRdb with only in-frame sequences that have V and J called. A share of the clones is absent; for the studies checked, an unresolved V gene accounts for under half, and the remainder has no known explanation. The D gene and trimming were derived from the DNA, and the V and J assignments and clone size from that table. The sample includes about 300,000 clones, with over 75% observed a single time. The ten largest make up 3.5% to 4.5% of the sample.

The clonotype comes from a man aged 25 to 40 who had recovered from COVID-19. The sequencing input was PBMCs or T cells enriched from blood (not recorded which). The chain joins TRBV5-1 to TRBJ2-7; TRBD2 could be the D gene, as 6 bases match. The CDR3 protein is CASNRGDWGMEQYF. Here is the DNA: TGCGCCAGCAACCGAGGGGACTGGGGTATGGAGCAGTACTTC.